Shown below are 20 T cell receptor beta chains from a single sample sequenced in a study of tumor and adjacent non-tumor tissue in lung cancer. RNA was extracted from bulk tissue without any cell sorting. TCRbeta libraries were built with three rounds of nested PCR, modified from ARM-PCR. Using its own MiXCR run on the multiplex PCR reads, TCRdb lists one record per CDR3 protein. The sample includes about 110,000 distinct CDR3 sequences, around 80% of them seen just once. Sequenced material: lung tumor tissue. The receptors originated from a woman in her fifties or sixties with non-small cell lung cancer.

This clonotype was seen a handful of times. The CDR3 loop is CASSRASGADTQYF. The CDR3 bases are TGTGCCAGCAGTCGAGCCTCTGGGGCAGATACGCAGTATTTT. J is TRBJ2-3 and V is TRBV2; no clear D. Germline CDR1 reads SNHLY; CDR2 reads FYNNEI. Trimming cost V 5 bases and J 4 bases, with 13 bases left between them. The CDR3 covers 14 residues.

As to this clonotype: A much larger clone is a single base away; this may be a read error. The rearrangement links TRBV10-3 to TRBJ2-7; 11 positions match TRBD1. This CDR3 region has 16 residues. V gave up 3 bases and J gave up 3 bases; unmatched junction bases: 7. Germline CDR1 reads ENHRY; CDR2 reads SYGVKD. The CDR3 coding sequence is TGTGCCATCAGTGACTCTCAGGGACAGGGGGTCTACGAGCAGTACTTC. Translating it yields CAISDSQGQGVYEQYF.

This clonotype has a single count. Just one base apart from a much larger clone, this may be a read error. This is likely a read error, given that the CDR3 carries no conserved phenylalanine or tryptophan at its end. The CDR3, as DNA: TGTGCCAGCAGCCGACGGCGGGACAGCTCAACAACCCAGTACTTA. Translation gives CASSRRRDSSTTQYL. This sequence joins TRBV28 and TRBJ2-5, with D maybe TRBD1 (7 bases). The germline V gene has CDR1 MDHEN and CDR2 SYDVKM. V was clipped by 6 bases and J by 8 bases, with 22 bases between them. The CDR3 consists of 15 residues.

The rearrangement joins TRBV29-1 to TRBJ2-1; D is unresolved. Germline CDR1 SQVTM, CDR2 ANQGSEA. This CDR3 is built from 9 residues. V lost 6 bases and J 7 bases, leaving 4 bases between the germline ends. CDR3 sequence: CSVENEQFF. CDR3 DNA: TGCAGCGTAGAAAATGAGCAGTTCTTC.

Comment on this clonotype: A read error may be the cause here, since a much bigger clone is one base away. The V and J genes are TRBV20-1 and TRBJ2-2; TRBD2 is a possible D gene (6 bases). The CDR3 extends over 16 amino acids. V lost 3 bases to trimming and J lost 2 bases, with 16 bases between them. Looked up from germline, CDR1 is DFQATT and CDR2 is SNEGSKA (reference sequence). The CDR3, as DNA: TGCAGTGCTAGCGCTAGGAGGGACCTTAACACCGGGGAGCTGTTTTTT. It yields the protein CSASARRDLNTGELFF.

As to this clonotype: Compared with germline, one end of the junction differs, possibly owing to a read error. The chain employs TRBV6-1 and TRBJ2-3; TRBD2 is a possible D gene (5 bases). Germline V gene sequence: CDR1 MNHNS, CDR2 SASEGT. This CDR3 has 14 amino acids. The CDR3 DNA follows: TGTACCAGCAGTGAAGAATGGCGAGGGTATACGCAGTATTTT. Amino acid sequence: CTSSEEWRGYTQYF.

Concerning this clonotype itself: A much larger clone lies one base from this, so it may be a read error. J is TRBJ2-7 and V is TRBV20-1; either TRBD1 or TRBD2 may supply D (5 bases each). The CDR3 is 13 residues long. Looked up from germline, CDR1 is DFQATT and CDR2 is SNEGSKA (reference sequence). The CDR3 loop reads CNASATAAYEQYF. CDR3 DNA sequence: TGCAATGCTAGTGCGACAGCGGCCTACGAGCAGTACTTC.

A note on this clonotype: With a much larger clone just one base away, this may be a read error. The chain is built from TRBV20-1 and TRBJ2-1; 8 nucleotides agree with TRBD1. The CDR3 is made up of 16 amino acids. J lost 1 base, V lost 0 bases, and 5 bases had no gene match. Germline lookup yields CDR1 DFQATT and CDR2 SNEGSKA (reference sequence). The CDR3 DNA sequence: TGCAGTGCTAGAGACGGGCAGGGGGCTTCCTACAATGAGCAGTTCTTC. It codes for CSARDGQGASYNEQFF.

V gene TRBV11-2 combines with J gene TRBJ2-3; no reliable D call. The germline gives CDR1 SGHAT, CDR2 FQNNGV. Trimming took off 4 bases at V and 6 bases at J, with 17 bases between the two ends. The CDR3 contains 15 residues. CDR3 region: CASSSDGPPPDTQYF. The CDR3 DNA follows: TGTGCCAGCAGCTCAGACGGACCACCGCCGGATACGCAGTATTTT.

In the case of this clonotype: A much larger clone lies a single base off, so this may be a read error. This chain links TRBV20-1 with TRBJ1-5; D remains unclear. The CDR3 sequence is 13 residues long. Germline lookup yields CDR1 DFQATT and CDR2 SNEGSKA (reference sequence). V was clipped by 3 bases and J by 5 bases, with 11 bases between them. The CDR3 DNA reads TGCAGTGCTAGGGGGAGGGCACATCAGCCCCAGCATTTT. Translating gives CSARGRAHQPQHF.

Worth noting for this clonotype: Since the CDR3 does not end with the conserved phenylalanine or tryptophan, this likely comes from a read error. The limits of the CDR3 on the DNA are not certain, so only TCRdb's listed CDR3 is given. The chain's CDR3 is CSAFIPNQGSTDTQFI. This rearrangement joins TRBV20-1 to TRBJ2-3; the table's D call, TRBD1, has no DNA check behind it. The CDR3 length equals 16 residues, ends included. The germline CDR1 and CDR2 sequences are DFQATT and SNEGSKA (reference sequence).

This clonotype was found a few times. The rearrangement joins TRBV7-3 to TRBJ2-1; the match to TRBD1 covers 8 bases. Trimming removed 5 bases from V and 5 bases from J; junction bases left unmatched: 5. Germline CDR1 is SGHTA and CDR2 is FQGTGA. The CDR3 runs to 14 residues. CDR3 sequence (DNA): TGTGCCAGCAGCCCCCGGACAGGGAACAATGAGCAGTTCTTC. This sequence encodes CASSPRTGNNEQFF.

The gene calls are TRBV5-1 and TRBJ2-7; D is possibly TRBD1 or TRBD2 (5 bases each). CDR1 and CDR2 from the germline V gene are SGHRS and YFSETQ. Trimming left V 1 base short and J 1 base short, with 12 bases between. The CDR3 extends over 15 amino acids. The DNA for the CDR3 is TGCGCCAGCAGCTTGTTGGGGACGATTTCCTACGAGCAGTACTTC. This sequence encodes CASSLLGTISYEQYF.

Note on this clonotype: A junction end diverges from the germline sequence, so it may reflect a read error. The gene calls are TRBV28 and TRBJ2-7; the match to TRBD1 covers 9 bases. The germline CDR1 and CDR2 sequences are MDHEN and SYDVKM. CDR3 length: 16 amino acids. CDR3 coding DNA: TGTGTCAGCAACCCTCCGGGACAGGGTAGAGGCTACGAGCAGTATTTC. It is translated as CVSNPPGQGRGYEQYF.

This clonotype came up many times. V gene TRBV20-1 combines with J gene TRBJ1-1, with 9 positions matching TRBD1. This CDR3 has 14 residues. Trimming took 5 bases from V and 5 from J; bases not matched to a gene: 9. Germline lookup yields CDR1 DFQATT and CDR2 SNEGSKA (reference sequence). The CDR3 is CSAGGGTGRTEAFF. The CDR3 bases are TGCAGTGCTGGGGGGGGGACAGGGAGGACTGAAGCTTTCTTT.

The J gene is TRBJ1-1, the V gene TRBV11-2, with TRBD1 as a possible D gene (5 bases). The germline gives CDR1 SGHAT, CDR2 FQNNGV. V was clipped by 10 bases and J by 1 base, with 16 bases between them. This CDR3 comprises 14 residues. The CDR3 DNA is TGTGCCAACAGTTTAGTTCAGGGGAACACTGAAGCTTTCTTT. Its protein is CANSLVQGNTEAFF.

Points on this clonotype: This could be a read error, since a much larger clone is one nucleotide away. The rearrangement links TRBV12-5 to TRBJ1-2; weak D call: TRBD1 (6 bases). The length of the CDR3 is 13 residues. Germline CDR1 and CDR2: LGHNT and FRNRAP. Trimming took off 6 bases at V and 8 bases at J, with 16 bases between the two ends. The CDR3 loop reads CASGASGTSGYTF. CDR3 DNA sequence: TGTGCTAGTGGGGCCTCCGGGACATCAGGCTACACCTTC. Supplemented by reference TRBV12-5 and TRBJ1-2, the full variable domain reads DARVTQTPRHKVTEMGQEVTMRCQPILGHNTVFWYRQTMMQGLELLAYFRNRAPLDDSGMPKDRFSAEMPDATLATLKIQPSEPRDSAVYFCASGASGTSGYTFGSGTRLTVV.

This chain uses TRBV7-2 with TRBJ1-3, with D uncertain. Germline loops: CDR1 SGHTA, CDR2 FQGNSA. There are 15 residues in the CDR3. V dropped 5 bases and J dropped 2 bases, with 13 bases sitting between them. DNA of the CDR3: TGTGCCAGCAGCGAATCAGGTGTGCCTGGAAACACCATATATTTT. Its translation is CASSESGVPGNTIYF.

V and J are TRBV11-2 and TRBJ2-7; D assignment may be TRBD1 or TRBD2 (5 bases each). CDR1 SGHAT and CDR2 FQNNGV come from the germline V gene. V lost 7 bases and J 9 bases, leaving 16 bases between the germline ends. This CDR3 is 12 amino acids long. The CDR3, as DNA: TGTGCCAGCAACATGGGGACGAATAGGCAGTACTTC. Translation: CASNMGTNRQYF.

Details on this clonotype: A read error may account for a junction end that differs from germline. The chain couples TRBV4-3 to TRBJ1-1; TRBD1 is a possible D gene (5 bases). The CDR3 length is 16 residues. Per the germline V gene, CDR1 is LGHNA and CDR2 is YSLEER. The chain's CDR3 is CASSRDGRGDFTEAFF. The CDR3 bases are TGTGCCAGCAGCCGAGATGGGAGAGGGGATTTCACTGAAGCTTTCTTT.